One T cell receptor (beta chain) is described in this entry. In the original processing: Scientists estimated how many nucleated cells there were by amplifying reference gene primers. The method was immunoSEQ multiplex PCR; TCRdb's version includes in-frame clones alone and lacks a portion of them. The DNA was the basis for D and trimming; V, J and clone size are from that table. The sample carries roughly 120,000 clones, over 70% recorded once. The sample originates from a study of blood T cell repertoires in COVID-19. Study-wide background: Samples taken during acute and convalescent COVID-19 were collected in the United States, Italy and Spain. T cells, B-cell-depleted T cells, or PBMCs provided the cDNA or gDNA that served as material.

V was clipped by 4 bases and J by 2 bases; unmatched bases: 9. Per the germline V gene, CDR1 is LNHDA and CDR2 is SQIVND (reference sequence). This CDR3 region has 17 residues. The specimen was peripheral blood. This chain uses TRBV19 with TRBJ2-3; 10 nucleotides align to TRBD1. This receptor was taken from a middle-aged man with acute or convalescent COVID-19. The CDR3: CASSRTRTGGFTDTQYF. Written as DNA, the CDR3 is TGTGCCAGTAGTAGAACCAGGACAGGGGGGTTCACAGATACGCAGTATTTT. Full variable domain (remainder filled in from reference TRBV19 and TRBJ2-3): DGGITQSPKYLFRKEGQNVTLSCEQNLNHDAMYWYRQDPGQGLRLIYYSQIVNDFQKGDIAEGYSVSREKKESFPLTVTSAQKNPTAFYLCASSRTRTGGFTDTQYFGPGTRLTVL.